Each of the 26 T cell receptor beta chains below was sequenced from the same sample in a study of T-cell memory formation after mild COVID-19. TCRdb itself ran the 5' RACE reads through MiXCR, one entry per CDR3 protein. The table records around 250,000 distinct CDR3 sequences, roughly a sixth of them present only once. The specimen was PBMCs or a T cell subset sorted from them (not recorded which). The receptors come from a young man who had mild COVID-19 (a few samples of this study predate the infection). Cell type and time point are not known.

Only a few counts were recorded for this clonotype. This sequence joins TRBV6-4 and TRBJ1-1; 8 bases are a match to TRBD1. The V gene end was trimmed by 6 bases and the J gene end by 6 bases; junction bases not matched to a gene: 12. Germline CDR1 MRHNA, CDR2 SNTAGT. This CDR3 comprises 15 residues. This CDR3 is CASRDRGGYRSEAFF. The CDR3 DNA is TGTGCCAGCAGAGACAGGGGAGGGTACAGGTCTGAAGCTTTCTTT.

This clonotype came up many times. V gene TRBV7-8 combines with J gene TRBJ2-3; D possibly uses TRBD1 or TRBD2 (5 bases each). Germline CDR1 is SGHVS and CDR2 is FQNEAQ. The CDR3 length is 15 residues. Trimming took off 7 bases at V and 2 bases at J, with 16 bases between the two ends. The CDR3 loop reads CASTVGTAYTDTQYF. CDR3 coding DNA: TGTGCCAGCACCGTAGGGACGGCCTACACAGATACGCAGTATTTT. Based on the CDR3 plus reference TRBV7-8 and TRBJ2-3, the full variable domain is GAGVSQSPRYKVAKRGQDVALRCDPISGHVSLFWYQQALGQGPEFLTYFQNEAQLDKSGLPSDRFFAERPEGSVSTLKIQRTQQEDSAVYLCASTVGTAYTDTQYFGPGTRLTVL.

This clonotype was counted between two and nine times. The chain recombines TRBV5-1 with TRBJ1-3; no firm D call. The germline V gene encodes CDR1 SGHRS and CDR2 YFSETQ. Trimming took off 4 bases at V and 3 bases at J, with 14 bases between the two ends. The length of the CDR3 is 15 residues. DNA of the CDR3: TGCGCCAGCAGCCCCCTCGCCGGGGATGGAAACACCATATATTTT. Translation gives CASSPLAGDGNTIYF. Supplemented by reference TRBV5-1 and TRBJ1-3, the full variable domain reads KAGVTQTPRYLIKTRGQQVTLSCSPISGHRSVSWYQQTPGQGLQFLFEYFSETQRNKGNFPGRFSGRQFSNSRSEMNVSTLELGDSALYLCASSPLAGDGNTIYFGEGSWLTVV.

Only a few counts were recorded for this clonotype. The chain recombines TRBV20-1 with TRBJ1-6; 8 nucleotides match TRBD1. This CDR3 spans 13 amino acids. Germline-derived CDR1 and CDR2 are DFQATT and SNEGSKA (reference sequence). Trimming took 4 bases from V and 9 from J; bases not matched to a gene: 5. The chain's CDR3 is CSAKTGESSPLHF. DNA of the CDR3: TGCAGTGCTAAGACAGGGGAGTCTTCACCCCTCCACTTT.

The V and J genes are TRBV5-1 and TRBJ2-5; D unresolved. There are 13 residues in the CDR3. Deletions cut 1 base from V and 1 base from J, with 5 bases between. CDR1 SGHRS and CDR2 YFSETQ come from the germline V gene. CDR3 loop: CASSLYIQETQYF. The CDR3 DNA is TGCGCCAGCAGCTTGTACATCCAAGAGACCCAGTACTTC.

V is TRBV15 and J is TRBJ2-3; D may be TRBD1 (7 bases). This CDR3 is built from 15 residues. Germline lookup yields CDR1 LNHNV and CDR2 YYDKDF (reference sequence). With 1 base removed from V and 5 bases from J, the gap between germline ends came to 13 bases. The DNA for the CDR3 is TGTGCCACCAGCAGAGGAGGAGGGGGCAGAGATACGCAGTATTTT. It is translated as CATSRGGGGRDTQYF.

This clonotype was observed many times. J is TRBJ2-3 and V is TRBV5-1, with 8 bases matching TRBD1. The CDR3 extends over 15 amino acids. Unmatched junction bases numbered 4, after V lost 0 bases and J lost 4 bases. Germline V gene sequence: CDR1 SGHRS, CDR2 YFSETQ. The CDR3 sequence: CASSLVTGGADTQYF. CDR3 DNA: TGCGCCAGCAGCTTGGTAACAGGGGGAGCAGATACGCAGTATTTT.

The table lists this clonotype with many counts. J is TRBJ2-2 and V is TRBV18, with D hard to call. The V end lost 4 bases, the J end lost 14 bases, and 14 bases lay between the germline ends. The CDR3 covers 12 residues. Looked up from germline, CDR1 is KGHSH and CDR2 is LQKENI. CDR3 nucleotides: TGTGCCAGCTCACTGGCCCTACAGCCTCTGTTTTTT. This codes for CASSLALQPLFF.

The J gene is TRBJ1-2, the V gene TRBV13, with D perhaps matching TRBD1 (5 bases). Trimming removed 3 bases at V and 4 bases at J, with 12 bases between. Germline CDR1 and CDR2: PRHDT and FYEKMQ (reference sequence). There are 14 residues in the CDR3. CDR3 sequence (DNA): TGTGCCAGCAGCTTGGGGGGACGGACCTATGGCTACACCTTC. It yields the protein CASSLGGRTYGYTF.

This clonotype has a handful of counts. The genes are TRBV6-5 and TRBJ1-1; D remains ambiguous. V was pared by 6 bases and J by 0 bases, with 11 bases between. Germline V lookup: CDR1 MNHEY, CDR2 SVGAGI. The CDR3 is 14 residues long. DNA for the CDR3: TGTGCCAGCAGACAAGACCCAATGAACACTGAAGCTTTCTTT. Amino acids: CASRQDPMNTEAFF.

This clonotype was observed a few times. The CDR3 is CASSTTGTDYGYTF. In DNA form, the CDR3 reads TGTGCCAGCAGCACTACCGGGACAGACTATGGCTACACCTTC. V gene TRBV27 combines with J gene TRBJ1-2; 7 nucleotides agree with TRBD1. J was trimmed by 3 bases and V by 6 bases; bases with no gene match: 7. Germline CDR1 is MNHEY and CDR2 is SMNVEV (reference sequence). CDR3 length equals 14 residues.

This chain connects TRBV6-1 to TRBJ1-5; D is uncertain. Germline V gives CDR1 MNHNS, CDR2 SASEGT. Between the trimmed V and J ends, which lost 6 bases and 0 bases, there was a span of 12 bases. The CDR3 consists of 15 residues. DNA of the CDR3: TGTGCCAGCAGCCGGGCCCTACTTAGCAATCAGCCCCAGCATTTT. Protein: CASSRALLSNQPQHF.

Ten or more counts support this clonotype. The chain carries TRBV7-2 and TRBJ2-5, with 12 nucleotides matching TRBD2. The germline V gene has CDR1 SGHTA and CDR2 FQGNSA. J gave up 5 bases and V 4 bases, and 5 bases lay outside the gene matches. The CDR3 spans 15 residues. CDR3 DNA sequence: TGTGCCAGCAGCTCATGGACTAGCGGGGCCGAGACCCAGTACTTC. Residues: CASSSWTSGAETQYF. The full variable domain, rest sourced from reference TRBV7-2 and TRBJ2-5, is GAGVSQSPSNKVTEKGKDVELRCDPISGHTALYWYRQSLGQGLEFLIYFQGNSAPDKSGLPSDRFSAERTGGSVSTLTIQRTQQEDSAVYLCASSSWTSGAETQYFGPGTRLLVL.

This chain joins TRBV10-3 and TRBJ2-7, with D tentatively TRBD1 or TRBD2 (5 bases each). Germline CDR1 ENHRY, CDR2 SYGVKD. This CDR3 is built from 13 residues. V lost 8 bases, J lost 5 bases, and 16 bases lay in between. The CDR3 region is CAIGPGTPDEQYF. In DNA form, the CDR3 reads TGTGCCATCGGCCCCGGGACCCCCGACGAGCAGTACTTC.

This chain links TRBV15 with TRBJ1-2; 7 bases agree with TRBD1. Trimming at V came to 0 bases and at J to 8 bases, leaving 18 bases not matched to a gene. This CDR3 region has 18 residues. Germline V gene data show CDR1 as LNHNV and CDR2 as YYDKDF (reference sequence). The CDR3 protein is CATSREGVGQAITRGYTF. Written as DNA, the CDR3 is TGTGCCACCAGCAGAGAGGGGGTAGGACAGGCTATCACCAGAGGCTACACCTTC.

This clonotype was seen only a few times. V gene TRBV7-8 combines with J gene TRBJ1-6; D ambiguous. The germline CDR1 and CDR2 sequences are SGHVS and FQNEAQ. V dropped 0 bases and J dropped 8 bases, with 5 bases sitting between them. The CDR3 is 13 residues long. The CDR3 bases are TGTGCCAGCAGCTTAGCTGCCCATTCACCCCTCCACTTT. Translation gives CASSLAAHSPLHF.

This clonotype has more than one count but fewer than ten. The V gene is TRBV5-1, the J gene TRBJ1-1; the match to TRBD1 covers 8 bases. The CDR3 runs 13 residues. V gave up 2 bases and J gave up 4 bases; unmatched junction bases: 1. Germline CDR1 and CDR2: SGHRS and YFSETQ. The DNA of the CDR3 is TGCGCCAGCAGCTTCGGACAGGGCACTGAAGCTTTCTTT. Residues: CASSFGQGTEAFF.

The chain recombines TRBV20-1 with TRBJ1-2; perhaps TRBD1 as D (5 bases). This CDR3 spans 13 amino acids. Germline V gene lookup returns CDR1 DFQATT and CDR2 SNEGSKA (reference sequence). V shed 0 bases and J shed 6 bases, with 11 bases lying between them. The CDR3 is CSARDWGRDGYTF. The DNA of the CDR3 is TGCAGTGCTAGAGACTGGGGGAGGGATGGCTACACCTTC.

The chain is built from TRBV12-5 and TRBJ1-1; no clear D gene. This CDR3 has 15 amino acids. Germline CDR1 reads LGHNT; CDR2 reads FRNRAP. The V gene lost 5 bases and the J gene lost 0 bases, with 13 bases spanning the gap. The CDR3 nucleotides are TGTGCTAGTGGTGCATCCCCGGGGATGAACACTGAAGCTTTCTTT. Residues: CASGASPGMNTEAFF.

This rearrangement joins TRBV5-1 to TRBJ1-6; D gene ambiguous. The CDR3 runs 13 residues. V lost 4 bases, J lost 8 bases, and 10 bases lay in between. Germline V gene lookup returns CDR1 SGHRS and CDR2 YFSETQ. The CDR3 loop reads CASSLKMDSPLHF. The CDR3 nucleotides are TGCGCCAGCAGCCTAAAGATGGATTCACCCCTCCACTTT.

The chain couples TRBV6-6 to TRBJ2-7; D tentatively fits TRBD1 or TRBD2 (5 bases each). The V gene lost 5 bases and the J gene lost 0 bases, with 11 bases spanning the gap. Germline V lookup: CDR1 MNHNY, CDR2 SVGAGI (reference sequence). The CDR3 runs to 14 residues. The CDR3 spells CASSEGPRSYEQYV. In DNA form, the CDR3 reads TGTGCCAGCAGTGAGGGACCGCGCTCCTACGAGCAGTACGTC.

This chain connects TRBV7-2 to TRBJ1-1; a weak D match, TRBD1 (6 bases). V gave up 5 bases and J gave up 2 bases, with 15 bases separating them. The CDR3 loop spans 15 amino acids. The germline gives CDR1 SGHTA, CDR2 FQGNSA. CDR3 coding DNA: TGTGCCAGCAGCCATGCCGGGACACAAAACACTGAAGCTTTCTTT. Encoded protein: CASSHAGTQNTEAFF.

This clonotype was seen ten or more times. The chain uses TRBV27 and TRBJ2-1, with TRBD1 as a possible D gene (5 bases). The CDR3 covers 11 residues. The germline CDR1 and CDR2 sequences are MNHEY and SMNVEV (reference sequence). V lost 8 bases and J lost 11, with 13 bases in between. In nucleotides, the CDR3 is TGTGCCAGCCGCAGGGTCGGGCAGCAGTTCTTC. Translated: CASRRVGQQFF.

The rearrangement joins TRBV12-3 or TRBV12-4 to TRBJ2-7; D not certain. V was shortened by 3 bases and J by 6 bases, with 15 bases between the two germline ends. This CDR3 contains 14 residues. CDR3 sequence reads: CASSFGPGGGEQYF. CDR3 sequence (DNA): TGTGCCAGCAGTTTCGGACCCGGTGGTGGCGAGCAGTACTTC.

This clonotype has more than one count but fewer than ten. This chain joins TRBV28 and TRBJ1-1; the D gene is possibly TRBD1 (5 bases). V lost 4 bases and J 3 bases, leaving 12 bases between the germline ends. The CDR3 spans 14 residues. Germline V gene data show CDR1 as MDHEN and CDR2 as SYDVKM. CDR3 region: CASSWDVRDTEAFF. The CDR3 DNA is TGTGCCAGCAGTTGGGACGTACGGGACACTGAAGCTTTCTTT.

This clonotype was counted only a few times. The genes are TRBV6-5 and TRBJ2-7; D unresolved. This CDR3 is 13 amino acids long. The V gene's germline CDR1 is MNHEY and CDR2 SVGAGI. V lost 0 bases and J lost 5, with 8 bases in between. CDR3 residues: CASSYSTWDEQYF. In nucleotides, the CDR3 is TGTGCCAGCAGTTACTCGACATGGGACGAGCAGTACTTC.